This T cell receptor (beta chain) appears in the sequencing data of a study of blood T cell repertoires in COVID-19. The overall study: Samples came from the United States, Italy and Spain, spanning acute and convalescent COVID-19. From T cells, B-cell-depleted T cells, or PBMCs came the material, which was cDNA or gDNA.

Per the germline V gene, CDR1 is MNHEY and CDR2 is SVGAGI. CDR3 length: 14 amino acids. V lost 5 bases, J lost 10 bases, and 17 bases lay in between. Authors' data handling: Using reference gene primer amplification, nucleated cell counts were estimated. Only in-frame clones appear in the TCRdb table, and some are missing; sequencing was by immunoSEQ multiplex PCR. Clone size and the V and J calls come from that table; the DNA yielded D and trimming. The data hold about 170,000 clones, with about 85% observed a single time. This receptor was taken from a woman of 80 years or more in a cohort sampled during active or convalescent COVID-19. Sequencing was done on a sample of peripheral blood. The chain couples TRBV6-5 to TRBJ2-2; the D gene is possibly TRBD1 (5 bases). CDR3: CASSLDRLRQELFF. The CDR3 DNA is TGTGCCAGCAGTCTTGACAGACTCCGTCAGGAGCTGTTTTTT.